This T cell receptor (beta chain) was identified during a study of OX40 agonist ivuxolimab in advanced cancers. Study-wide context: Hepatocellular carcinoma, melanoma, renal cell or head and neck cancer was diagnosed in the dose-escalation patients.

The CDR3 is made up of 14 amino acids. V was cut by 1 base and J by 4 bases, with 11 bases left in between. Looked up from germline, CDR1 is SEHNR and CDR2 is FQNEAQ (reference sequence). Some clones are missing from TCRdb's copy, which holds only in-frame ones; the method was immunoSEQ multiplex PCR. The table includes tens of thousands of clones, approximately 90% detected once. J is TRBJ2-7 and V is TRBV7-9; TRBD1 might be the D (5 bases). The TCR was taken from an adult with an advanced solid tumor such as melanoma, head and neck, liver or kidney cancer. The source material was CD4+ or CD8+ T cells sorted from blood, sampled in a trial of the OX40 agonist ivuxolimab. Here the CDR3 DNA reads TGTGCCAGCAGCTTAGGGACAAATTCTTACGAGCAGTACTTC. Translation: CASSLGTNSYEQYF.